The rows below give T cell receptor beta chains drawn from one sample of a study of human T cells and chemical hapten exposure. TCRdb re-called the RACE reads with MiXCR, one entry per CDR3 protein. The table has fewer than 400,000 distinct CDR3 sequences, around 7% seen once; the top ten hold around 8.2%. The specimen was whole blood, collected in connection with sensitization to the hapten diphenylcyclopropenone (DPC). These receptors were taken from a woman younger than 30 with alopecia areata. Some clones in this sample may be carry-over from other donors' samples. Both conserved end residues are trimmed from each CDR3. A clone size is listed for some rows: how often the clone was seen (once, few, many), or a class if it is expanded.

size,V,J,CDR3
many,TRBV29-1,TRBJ2-3,SVAPGQSTDTQY
few,TRBV5-4,TRBJ1-1,ASSWGGIEAF
NA,TRBV9,TRBJ1-1,ASSAGGGTEAF
NA,TRBV28,TRBJ1-1,ASSFGQENTEAF
few,TRBV5-1,TRBJ2-1,ASSLVSLAGVISSYNEQF
many,TRBV6-8,TRBJ1-1,ASSYNLGQGYAFPMNTEAF
few,TRBV29-1,TRBJ1-1,SVVWGINTEAF
few,TRBV4-1,TRBJ2-5,ASSQDDEQGETQY
NA,TRBV5-6,TRBJ2-3,ASSSPIRQETDTQY
many,TRBV18,TRBJ1-1,ASSPPKGWTEAF
many,TRBV12-3/TRBV12-4,TRBJ2-3,ASSLRLAGGPSTDTQY
many,TRBV6-2/TRBV6-3,TRBJ2-1,ASSSALGQNEQF